The 30 T cell receptor beta chains presented below share a single source sample, sequenced in a study of cytomegalovirus exposure and HLA in healthy donors. The study ran its PCR with 60 Vbeta and 13 Jbeta primers. Profiled with immunoSEQ multiplex PCR; TCRdb holds only in-frame clones, not every one. There are fewer than 130,000 clones in the sample; 70% occur only once, and 9.5% to 13% lies in the top ten. Sequenced: PBMCs. These receptors all come from a man between 35 and 55 years old in good health and CMV-seropositive.

The table lists this clone with a count of one. V gene TRBV5-1 combines with J gene TRBJ2-5, with D maybe TRBD1 (8 bases). The CDR3 totals 15 residues. Germline loops: CDR1 SGHRS, CDR2 YFSETQ. V dropped 4 bases and J dropped 5 bases, with 18 bases sitting between them. As DNA, the CDR3 is TGCGCCAGCAGCGGAGCGGGACAGGAAATGGAGACCCAGTACTTC. Translated, it gives CASSGAGQEMETQYF.

This chain uses TRBV14 with TRBJ1-4; D uncertain. Per germline, CDR1 SGHDN and CDR2 FVKESK. The CDR3 covers 13 residues. V was cut by 5 bases and J by 7 bases, with 11 bases left in between. The CDR3 loop reads CASSVSAAEKLFF. The CDR3, as DNA: TGTGCCAGCAGCGTGAGCGCGGCTGAAAAACTGTTTTTT.

This clone was counted once. The V call is TRBV5-1, the J call TRBJ2-1; 10 bases map to TRBD2. The CDR3 loop spans 18 amino acids. The germline CDR1 and CDR2 sequences are SGHRS and YFSETQ. V gave up 1 base and J gave up 4 bases; unmatched junction bases: 11. The CDR3 DNA reads as TGCGCCAGCAGCTTGTTAGGATGGACTAGCGGAACTTACAATGAGCAGTTCTTC. Amino acid sequence: CASSLLGWTSGTYNEQFF.

The chain combines TRBV2 with TRBJ1-4, with 7 bases matching TRBD1. V gave up 11 bases and J gave up 1 base; unmatched junction bases: 4. The CDR3 contains 13 residues. From germline, CDR1 is SNHLY and CDR2 FYNNEI. CDR3 protein: CAGDSLTNEKLFF. The CDR3 region has the DNA TGTGCCGGGGACAGCTTAACTAATGAAAAACTGTTTTTT.

The chain joins TRBV7-9 to TRBJ2-7, with D possibly being TRBD2 (5 bases). This CDR3 is 12 amino acids long. Germline V gene lookup returns CDR1 SEHNR and CDR2 FQNEAQ (reference sequence). The germline V and J ends were trimmed by 1 base and 7 bases, with 8 bases remaining between them. CDR3 sequence (DNA): TGTGCCAGCAGCTTAGGATCGGGGGAGCAGTACTTC. This translates into CASSLGSGEQYF.

The gene calls are TRBV7-2 and TRBJ2-2; TRBD2 matches at 12 bases. Germline-derived CDR1 and CDR2 are SGHTA and FQGNSA. V was pared by 5 bases and J by 4 bases, with 11 bases of the junction left unmatched. The CDR3 has 18 residues. The CDR3 loop is CASSPWTSGKGGTGELFF. The CDR3 DNA sequence: TGTGCCAGCAGCCCGTGGACTAGCGGGAAAGGGGGCACCGGGGAGCTGTTTTTT.

V and J are TRBV6-1 and TRBJ1-1; 9 nucleotides match TRBD1. CDR3 length equals 19 residues. Germline V lookup: CDR1 MNHNS, CDR2 SASEGT. With V trimmed by 0 bases and J by 4 bases, 15 bases remained unmatched. The CDR3 DNA follows: TGTGCCAGCAGTGAAGCAGGACAGGGGTATGGATTATTATTCACTGAAGCTTTCTTT. Translation: CASSEAGQGYGLLFTEAFF.

The gene calls are TRBV7-3 and TRBJ2-5, with TRBD2 as a possible D gene (5 bases). Germline-derived CDR1 and CDR2 are SGHTA and FQGTGA. V lost 1 base and J lost 5, with 14 bases in between. CDR3 length: 15 amino acids. The CDR3 here is CASSLNAGLRETQYF. CDR3 in DNA: TGTGCCAGCAGCTTAAATGCGGGTCTCAGGGAGACCCAGTACTTC.

This clone was counted only a few times. J is TRBJ2-3 and V is TRBV5-1, with 7 bases fitting TRBD2. This CDR3 has 15 amino acids. After removal of 4 bases from V and 2 bases from J, the junction contained 7 bases not matched to a gene. The germline V gene encodes CDR1 SGHRS and CDR2 YFSETQ. The CDR3 DNA reads TGCGCCAGCAGCCCGTCGGGACTAACCACAGATACGCAGTATTTT. Translated: CASSPSGLTTDTQYF.

This clone turned up a few times. This chain connects TRBV28 to TRBJ2-7; 13 positions match TRBD2. Per the germline V gene, CDR1 is MDHEN and CDR2 is SYDVKM. The trim removed 5 bases at V and 7 bases at J, leaving 5 bases unmatched. The CDR3 covers 14 residues. CDR3 region: CASSQRTSGREQYF. DNA for the CDR3: TGTGCCAGCAGTCAAAGGACTAGCGGGAGAGAGCAGTACTTC.

The J gene is TRBJ2-7, the V gene TRBV7-2, with a tentative D call TRBD2 (5 bases). Germline V gene data show CDR1 as SGHTA and CDR2 as FQGNSA. Trimming left V 5 bases short and J 2 bases short, with 16 bases between. The CDR3 contains 15 residues. The CDR3 region has the DNA TGTGCCAGCAGCCTACATAGCGTGAAGACCTACGAGCAGTACTTC. Translation gives CASSLHSVKTYEQYF.

This clone was observed a handful of times. V gene TRBV28 combines with J gene TRBJ1-2; a weak D match, TRBD1 (5 bases). The V and J ends lost 6 bases and 7 bases respectively, with 12 bases between them. The germline CDR1 and CDR2 sequences are MDHEN and SYDVKM. The CDR3 covers 12 residues. The CDR3 coding sequence is TGTGCCAGCAGGTATCAGGGCGGTGGCTACACCTTC. Amino acids: CASRYQGGGYTF.

The V gene is TRBV27, the J gene TRBJ1-2, with TRBD1 matching 11 bases. CDR3 length: 14 amino acids. CDR1 and CDR2 from the germline V gene are MNHEY and SMNVEV (reference sequence). With V trimmed by 2 bases and J by 8 bases, 4 bases remained unmatched. The CDR3 sequence: CASSLGTGGLGYTF. CDR3 DNA: TGTGCCAGCAGTTTAGGGACAGGGGGGTTGGGCTACACCTTC.

The rearrangement joins TRBV29-1 to TRBJ2-5; 10 positions agree with TRBD2. V dropped 3 bases and J dropped 10; count of bases not matched to a gene: 14. Germline CDR1 SQVTM, CDR2 ANQGSEA. This CDR3 is built from 15 residues. CDR3 in DNA: TGCAGCGTTGAGGGGGTAGCGGGGGGAGGATTGAACCAGTACTTC. Protein: CSVEGVAGGGLNQYF.

The sample holds a few counts of this clone. The chain recombines TRBV28 with TRBJ1-4; D is unclear. This CDR3 comprises 15 residues. The germline V gene encodes CDR1 MDHEN and CDR2 SYDVKM. V was trimmed by 2 bases and J by 0 bases, leaving 7 bases between them. In nucleotides, the CDR3 is TGTGCCAGCAGTTTAGGAACAGCAACTAATGAAAAACTGTTTTTT. Its protein product is CASSLGTATNEKLFF.

The chain couples TRBV5-1 to TRBJ2-7; 7 nucleotides match TRBD1. The CDR3 totals 15 residues. With 4 bases clipped from V and 0 bases from J, the junction kept 7 bases outside the gene matches. The V gene's germline CDR1 is SGHRS and CDR2 YFSETQ. The CDR3 DNA sequence: TGCGCCAGCAGCCCGGACAGGCCTATCTCCTACGAGCAGTACTTC. Translated: CASSPDRPISYEQYF.

The V gene is TRBV13, the J gene TRBJ1-1; 11 nucleotides agree with TRBD1. The CDR3 is 18 residues long. V trimming: 1 base; J trimming: 0 bases; junction bases outside the gene matches: 7. Germline V gene sequence: CDR1 PRHDT, CDR2 FYEKMQ (reference sequence). The CDR3 spells CASSLEGDRGNLNTEAFF. Written as DNA, the CDR3 is TGTGCCAGCAGCTTAGAGGGGGACAGGGGGAACCTGAACACTGAAGCTTTCTTT.

This chain uses TRBV5-1 with TRBJ1-2; a weak D match, TRBD1 (6 bases). This CDR3 is 14 amino acids long. V was shortened by 5 bases and J by 6 bases, with 17 bases between the two germline ends. Germline V lookup: CDR1 SGHRS, CDR2 YFSETQ. DNA of the CDR3: TGCGCCAGCAGGAACGCCTACAGGGTGGATGGCTACACCTTC. It yields the protein CASRNAYRVDGYTF.

This clone was seen only a few times. The chain combines TRBV28 with TRBJ2-2, with TRBD1 matching over 10 bases. Trimming cost V 2 bases and J 3 bases; bases outside gene matches: 0. The CDR3 sequence is 15 residues long. Germline assignment: CDR1 MDHEN and CDR2 SYDVKM. The CDR3: CASSLGTGDTGELFF. The CDR3 coding sequence is TGTGCCAGCAGTTTAGGGACAGGGGACACCGGGGAGCTGTTTTTT. Supplemented by reference TRBV28 and TRBJ2-2, the full variable domain reads DVKVTQSSRYLVKRTGEKVFLECVQDMDHENMFWYRQDPGLGLRLIYFSYDVKMKEKGDIPEGYSVSREKKERFSLILESASTNQTSMYLCASSLGTGDTGELFFGEGSRLTVL.

This clone was found a few times. V and J are TRBV6-6 and TRBJ1-4, with TRBD1 as a possible D gene (6 bases). Germline loops: CDR1 MNHNY, CDR2 SVGAGI (reference sequence). Trimming took 6 bases from V and 5 from J, leaving 13 bases between them. The CDR3 length is 14 residues. Written as DNA, the CDR3 is TGTGCCAGCAGCGCAACAGGGATAAATGAAAAACTGTTTTTT. It encodes CASSATGINEKLFF.

The V call is TRBV11-2, the J call TRBJ2-3, with TRBD2 identical over 8 bases. The CDR3 contains 14 residues. J gave up 6 bases and V 3 bases, and 5 bases lay outside the gene matches. Germline CDR1 reads SGHAT; CDR2 reads FQNNGV. The CDR3 loop reads CASSFGREADTQYF. In DNA form, the CDR3 reads TGTGCCAGCAGCTTTGGGCGGGAGGCCGATACGCAGTATTTT.

The chain joins TRBV5-1 to TRBJ1-1, with D unclear. Germline V gene lookup returns CDR1 SGHRS and CDR2 YFSETQ. Trimming removed 4 bases from V and 1 base from J, with 8 bases in between. The CDR3 contains 13 residues. CDR3 bases: TGCGCCAGCAGCGGAGACCCGAACACTGAAGCTTTCTTT. Its protein is CASSGDPNTEAFF.

The chain carries TRBV4-2 and TRBJ2-7; D not certain. The CDR3 consists of 15 residues. The V end lost 1 base, the J end lost 0 bases, and 10 bases lay between the germline ends. The germline V gene has CDR1 LGHNA and CDR2 YNFKEQ. CDR3 residues: CASSQGLSDSYEQYF. CDR3 sequence (DNA): TGTGCCAGCAGCCAAGGATTGAGCGACTCCTACGAGCAGTACTTC.

This clone has only one observation. The rearrangement links TRBV6-1 to TRBJ2-5; TRBD1 aligns across 8 bases. The CDR3 totals 14 residues. The trim removed 4 bases at V and 5 bases at J, leaving 6 bases unmatched. Germline V gives CDR1 MNHNS, CDR2 SASEGT. The CDR3 DNA follows: TGTGCCAGCAGTGTCGGCAGGGGGCCCGAGACCCAGTACTTC. It yields the protein CASSVGRGPETQYF.

V usage is TRBV27 and J usage is TRBJ2-2, with unresolved D. The V and J ends lost 5 bases and 5 bases respectively, with 3 bases between them. The CDR3 is 11 residues long. CDR1 MNHEY and CDR2 SMNVEV come from the germline V gene (reference sequence). The CDR3 is CASSQTGELFF. The CDR3 DNA sequence: TGTGCCAGCAGTCAGACCGGGGAGCTGTTTTTT.

CDR3 sequence reads: CASSVVPGVDTQYF. The DNA for the CDR3 is TGTGCCAGCAGCGTAGTCCCGGGAGTGGATACGCAGTATTTT. The V call is TRBV9, the J call TRBJ2-3; tentative D call: TRBD2 (6 bases). CDR3 length: 14 amino acids. V was trimmed by 0 bases and J by 6 bases, leaving 11 bases between them. Per germline, CDR1 SGDLS and CDR2 YYNGEE. The full variable domain, in which reference TRBV9 and TRBJ2-3 provide the parts outside the CDR3, is DSGVTQTPKHLITATGQRVTLRCSPRSGDLSVYWYQQSLDQGLQFLIQYYNGEERAKGNILERFSAQQFPDLHSELNLSSLELGDSALYFCASSVVPGVDTQYFGPGTRLTVL.

The CDR3 coding sequence is TGTGCCAGCAGTTTAACCGACAGTCTGGTAGGGTATAGCAATCAGCCCCAGCATTTT. Residues: CASSLTDSLVGYSNQPQHF. This sequence joins TRBV28 and TRBJ1-5; D might be TRBD1 (5 bases). The V end lost 2 bases, the J end lost 0 bases, and 20 bases lay between the germline ends. The CDR3 is 19 residues long. The germline gives CDR1 MDHEN, CDR2 SYDVKM.

The chain employs TRBV7-8 and TRBJ2-2, with 7 bases identical to TRBD2. From germline, CDR1 is SGHVS and CDR2 FQNEAQ. This CDR3 is 16 amino acids long. Germline trimming cut 2 bases from V and 6 bases from J; bases unmatched to any gene: 9. CDR3 in DNA: TGTGCCAGCAGCTTACCCCGGGGCGGGAGCTCCGGGGAGCTGTTTTTT. The encoded protein is CASSLPRGGSSGELFF.

This sequence joins TRBV7-9 and TRBJ2-1; D remains unclear. Trimming shortened V by 1 base and J by 5 bases, and 9 bases separated the two germline ends. The CDR3 totals 14 residues. The germline V gene encodes CDR1 SEHNR and CDR2 FQNEAQ (reference sequence). The CDR3 DNA is TGTGCCAGCAGCTTAGGGGCAGAAAACAATGAGCAGTTCTTC. Translating gives CASSLGAENNEQFF.

The V and J genes are TRBV6-1 and TRBJ2-2; 7 bases line up with TRBD2. The CDR3 totals 15 residues. Germline V gene lookup returns CDR1 MNHNS and CDR2 SASEGT. V trimming: 9 bases; J trimming: 1 base; junction bases outside the gene matches: 8. The CDR3 DNA is TGTGCCAGTGTAACCAGCGGGGTGAACACCGGGGAGCTGTTTTTT. Protein sequence: CASVTSGVNTGELFF.